This T cell receptor (beta chain) was sequenced for a study of T cells in Graves' hyperthyroidism and ophthalmopathy. General study results and limits: Progression to ophthalmopathy was predicted a median of 6.5 months early.

The CDR3 totals 16 residues. Deletions cut 1 base from V and 8 bases from J, with 17 bases between. Germline loops: CDR1 LGHNA, CDR2 YNFKEQ. Using RNA transcripts as the source, TCR beta CDR3 regions were amplified. The HTBI primer set was used in a first-round RT-PCR of the TCR CDR3. In TCRdb, the multiplex PCR reads were re-called with MiXCR into one record per CDR3 protein. The sample holds 560,000 or so distinct CDR3 sequences, nearly 20% seen once. As for this clonotype: Antigen unknown.

This TCR came from a man aged 35-49 years with Graves' ophthalmopathy. The V gene is TRBV4-2, the J gene TRBJ1-4; tentative D call: TRBD1 (5 bases). Sequenced: blood. The CDR3 region has the DNA TGTGCCAGCAGCCAAGTCCTCGAGGCAGGGAACGAAAAACTGTTTTTT. This gives the protein CASSQVLEAGNEKLFF.